These 3 T cell receptor beta chains came from one sample sequenced in a study of blood T cell repertoires in COVID-19. Only in-frame clones appear in the TCRdb table, and some are missing; sequencing was by immunoSEQ multiplex PCR. The sample yields more than 75,000 clones, roughly nine tenths seen once. What was sequenced was peripheral blood. Receptors were obtained from a man aged 45-60 years with acute or convalescent COVID-19.

This chain links TRBV7-8 with TRBJ1-5; D is unclear. Germline CDR1 reads SGHVS; CDR2 reads FQNEAQ. V was cut by 1 base and J by 6 bases, with 10 bases left in between. The CDR3 runs to 14 residues. In nucleotides, the CDR3 is TGTGCCAGCAGCTTAGGCGGGGTGGGTCAGCCCCAGCATTTT. Its protein is CASSLGGVGQPQHF.

This chain connects TRBV29-1 to TRBJ2-3; no reliable D call. This CDR3 region has 14 residues. Germline V gives CDR1 SQVTM, CDR2 ANQGSEA. Trimming pared 3 bases from V and 0 bases from J, leaving 10 bases between. The CDR3 protein is CSVEPPSSTDTQYF. The CDR3 DNA is TGCAGCGTTGAGCCCCCGAGCAGCACAGATACGCAGTATTTT.

A single count supports this clone. The chain recombines TRBV3-1 (or the pseudogene TRBV3-2) with TRBJ2-7, with D unclear. Per the germline V gene, CDR1 is LGHDT and CDR2 is YNNKEL (reference sequence). V was trimmed by 4 bases and J by 0 bases, leaving 10 bases between them. The CDR3 sequence is 14 residues long. The CDR3 here is CASSPTSRSYEQYF. Here the CDR3 DNA reads TGTGCCAGCAGCCCTACTTCCCGCTCCTACGAGCAGTACTTC.